The T cell receptor (beta chain) under discussion was sequenced for a study of blood T cell repertoires in COVID-19. Across the study: Spain, Italy and the United States supplied samples that represented acute and convalescent COVID-19. PBMCs, B-cell-depleted T cells, or T cells were the source of the cDNA or gDNA that made up the material.

As handled by the study authors: Quantification of nucleated cells was approximated via reference gene primer amplification. Sequencing was performed with immunoSEQ multiplex PCR; in TCRdb, only in-frame clones are kept and a portion is missing. V, J and clone size reflect that table, while D and trimming were determined from the DNA. The sample shows around 160,000 clones, approximately 86% of them seen only once. This clone was recorded a few times. Losses at the gene ends were 4 bases for V and 5 bases for J; bases not matched to a gene: 13. The CDR3 is 17 amino acids. CDR1 SGDLS and CDR2 YYNGEE come from the germline V gene.

The source of this sequence is a middle-aged woman with active or convalescent COVID-19. The material sequenced was peripheral blood. The chain combines TRBV9 with TRBJ2-5; 11 nucleotides agree with TRBD1. The chain's CDR3 is CASSPRTGGAYEETQYF. DNA for the CDR3: TGTGCCAGCAGCCCACGGACAGGGGGCGCTTATGAGGAGACCCAGTACTTC.